This T cell receptor (beta chain) was captured in a study of cytomegalovirus exposure and HLA in healthy donors. Study-wide points: TCR beta chains numbering some 160 were designated cytomegalovirus-associated. First-cohort TCR clusters tended to co-occur in the roughly 120 validation repertoires, a later analysis found.

Sequenced by immunoSEQ multiplex PCR; TCRdb stores in-frame clones only, minus some. Here the sample spans about 140,000 clones, 70% to 85% being singletons. CDR1 and CDR2 from the germline V gene are PRHDT and FYEKMQ (reference sequence). V was pared by 0 bases and J by 0 bases, with 18 bases between. The CDR3 extends over 18 amino acids. With regard to this clone: Its antigen remains unidentified.

This clonotype originated in a man under 40 in good health and CMV-seropositive. The sequenced sample consisted of PBMCs. V and J are TRBV13 and TRBJ2-7; a possible D gene is TRBD2 (7 bases). CDR3 sequence reads: CASSLGGMAGASSYEQYF. The CDR3 coding sequence is TGTGCCAGCAGCTTAGGGGGGATGGCGGGGGCCTCCTCCTACGAGCAGTACTTC.